The 27 T cell receptor beta chains in this list originate from one sample, sequenced in a study of blood T cell repertoires in COVID-19 (dated by TCRdb to 2020 to 2022). The method was the immunoSEQ multiplex PCR assay. The clones in this table, taken by TCRdb from immuneACCESS, are in-frame only. Not every clone is retained; where verified, under half of the shortfall comes from an unresolved V gene, and the cause of the rest is unknown. The sample table lists 70,000 to 95,000 clones, about 84% of them with a count of one. The ten largest clones capture under 30% of the sample. What was sequenced was peripheral blood. Every receptor here comes from a human donor in a cohort sampled during active COVID-19.

The V gene is TRBV6-4, the J gene TRBJ1-1; D might be TRBD1 (6 bases). The CDR3 contains 15 residues. CDR1 is MRHNA, CDR2 SNTAGT, per germline. Trimming removed 6 bases at V and 1 base at J, with 15 bases between. CDR3 amino acids: CASREPGHQNTEAFF. The CDR3 nucleotides are TGTGCCAGCAGAGAACCGGGACACCAGAACACTGAAGCTTTCTTT.

The chain uses TRBV16 and TRBJ2-1; TRBD2 aligns across 10 bases. V lost 3 bases to trimming and J lost 4 bases; unmatched junction nucleotides: 6. The CDR3 totals 16 residues. Germline CDR1 is KGHSY and CDR2 is FQNENV. Here the CDR3 reads CASSHLAGESYNEQFF. The CDR3 DNA reads TGTGCCAGCAGCCATCTAGCGGGAGAATCTTACAATGAGCAGTTCTTC.

The V call is TRBV5-5, the J call TRBJ2-2, with 7 bases identical to TRBD1. The germline gives CDR1 SGHKS, CDR2 YYEKEE (reference sequence). This CDR3 spans 15 amino acids. V was clipped by 8 bases and J by 5 bases; unmatched bases: 12. The CDR3 here is CASQKEGAWTGELFF. For the CDR3, the DNA is TGTGCCAGTCAAAAAGAGGGGGCATGGACCGGGGAGCTGTTTTTT.

V is TRBV7-2 and J is TRBJ1-4, with TRBD1 as a possible D gene (6 bases). The CDR3 consists of 15 residues. Trimming left V 6 bases short and J 0 bases short, with 11 bases between. CDR1 is SGHTA and CDR2 is FQGNSA in the germline V gene. The CDR3 DNA sequence: TGTGCCAGCAGACGGGACATAGCAACTAATGAAAAACTGTTTTTT. This translates into CASRRDIATNEKLFF. The full variable domain, with the rest looked up from reference TRBV7-2 and TRBJ1-4, is GAGVSQSPSNKVTEKGKDVELRCDPISGHTALYWYRQSLGQGLEFLIYFQGNSAPDKSGLPSDRFSAERTGGSVSTLTIQRTQQEDSAVYLCASRRDIATNEKLFFGSGTQLSVL.

The chain joins TRBV12-3 or TRBV12-4 to TRBJ2-7; the D gene is possibly TRBD2 (5 bases). Trimming left V 0 bases short and J 5 bases short, with 5 bases between. CDR3 length: 12 amino acids. CDR3 DNA sequence: TGTGCCAGCAGTTTAGCGCGGGACGAGCAGTACTTC. Translation gives CASSLARDEQYF.

The chain joins TRBV19 to TRBJ2-7, with 10 bases aligning to TRBD1. The CDR3 has 17 residues. V lost 2 bases and J lost 0; bases outside the gene matches: 7. CDR1 and CDR2 (germline): LNHDA, SQIVND (reference sequence). The CDR3 loop reads CASSIIRTGGSSYEQYF. In nucleotides, the CDR3 is TGTGCCAGTAGTATAATACGGACAGGGGGATCCTCCTACGAGCAGTACTTC.

The chain employs TRBV28 and TRBJ2-3; TRBD2 agrees at 8 bases. Germline-derived CDR1 and CDR2 are MDHEN and SYDVKM. CDR3 length equals 16 residues. V shed 4 bases, J shed 1 base, and the junction held 7 bases outside the gene matches. The chain's CDR3 is CASSSQRELGTDTQYF. The CDR3 DNA follows: TGTGCCAGCAGTTCCCAGCGGGAGCTCGGCACAGATACGCAGTATTTT.

The chain has TRBV6-6 and TRBJ1-4; D call uncertain. Trimming removed 7 bases from V and 8 bases from J, with 20 bases in between. Germline CDR1 and CDR2: MNHNY and SVGAGI (reference sequence). The CDR3 is made up of 15 amino acids. CDR3 in DNA: TGTGCCAGCACCTACAAAGTCACACAGATGGAAAAACTGTTTTTT. Its protein product is CASTYKVTQMEKLFF.

The chain has TRBV5-1 and TRBJ2-5; the match to TRBD1 covers 7 bases. Germline assignment: CDR1 SGHRS and CDR2 YFSETQ. This CDR3 comprises 14 residues. With V trimmed by 4 bases and J by 2 bases, 5 bases remained unmatched. This CDR3 reads CASSQRDSQETQYF. CDR3 nucleotides: TGCGCCAGCAGCCAAAGGGACAGTCAAGAGACCCAGTACTTC.

The J gene is TRBJ1-3, the V gene TRBV3-1 (or the pseudogene TRBV3-2), with 7 bases identical to TRBD1. V shed 6 bases and J 0 bases; nucleotides not matched to a gene: 8. Germline CDR1 LGHDT, CDR2 YNNKEL (reference sequence). This CDR3 region has 16 residues. CDR3 sequence: CASRDRDPSSGNTIYF. The CDR3 coding sequence is TGTGCCAGCAGAGACAGGGACCCAAGCTCTGGAAACACCATATATTTT.

The chain joins TRBV9 to TRBJ2-2; D ambiguous. Between the trimmed V and J ends, which lost 0 bases and 1 base, there was a span of 4 bases. The CDR3 loop spans 14 amino acids. Germline loops: CDR1 SGDLS, CDR2 YYNGEE. CDR3 nucleotides: TGTGCCAGCAGCGTAGCCGGGAACACCGGGGAGCTGTTTTTT. This translates into CASSVAGNTGELFF.

The chain couples TRBV29-1 to TRBJ2-5, with D maybe TRBD2 (6 bases). Germline values: CDR1 SQVTM, CDR2 ANQGSEA. CDR3 size: 13 residues. V gave up 4 bases and J gave up 1 base, with 10 bases separating them. CDR3 protein: CSVVLGSQETQYF. The CDR3 DNA reads as TGCAGCGTTGTACTCGGGAGCCAAGAGACCCAGTACTTC.

V is TRBV11-2 and J is TRBJ2-3, with D maybe TRBD2 (5 bases). Germline loops: CDR1 SGHAT, CDR2 FQNNGV. This CDR3 has 13 residues. Trimming took off 1 base at V and 5 bases at J, with 7 bases between the two ends. The CDR3 nucleotides read TGTGCCAGCAGCTTAGTGGCGGGAGATACGCAGTATTTT. This translates into CASSLVAGDTQYF. Based on the CDR3 plus reference TRBV11-2 and TRBJ2-3, the full variable domain is EAGVAQSPRYKIIEKRQSVAFWCNPISGHATLYWYQQILGQGPKLLIQFQNNGVVDDSQLPKDRFSAERLKGVDSTLKIQPAKLEDSAVYLCASSLVAGDTQYFGPGTRLTVL.

The chain is built from TRBV7-2 and TRBJ2-5; D remains unclear. CDR3 length: 14 residues. Deletions cut 6 bases from V and 4 bases from J, with 15 bases between. Germline V lookup: CDR1 SGHTA, CDR2 FQGNSA. The CDR3: CASRSSVSGETQYF. Here the CDR3 DNA reads TGTGCCAGCAGATCCTCCGTCTCGGGAGAGACCCAGTACTTC. Drawing the rest from reference TRBV7-2 and TRBJ2-5, the complete variable domain is GAGVSQSPSNKVTEKGKDVELRCDPISGHTALYWYRQSLGQGLEFLIYFQGNSAPDKSGLPSDRFSAERTGGSVSTLTIQRTQQEDSAVYLCASRSSVSGETQYFGPGTRLLVL.

This clone was counted between two and nine times. Other DNA sequences in this specimen translate into the identical CDR3. The rearrangement joins TRBV6-2 or TRBV6-3 to TRBJ2-7; D might be TRBD1 (5 bases). The CDR3 spans 12 residues. Trimming cost V 6 bases and J 2 bases, with 8 bases left between them. The germline V gene encodes CDR1 MNHEY and CDR2 SVGEGT. CDR3 DNA: TGTGCCAGCAGCGACAGAACCTACGAGCAGTACTTC. It yields the protein CASSDRTYEQYF.

The CDR3 DNA is TGTGCCAGCAGCCCGGACTATTCATACGAGCAGTACTTC. Amino acids: CASSPDYSYEQYF. The chain employs TRBV3-1 (or the pseudogene TRBV3-2) and TRBJ2-7, with a weak D call TRBD2 (6 bases). Trimming stripped 4 bases from V and 4 bases from J, with 11 bases between. Germline lookup yields CDR1 LGHDT and CDR2 YNNKEL (reference sequence). The CDR3 has 13 residues.

The V call is TRBV16, the J call TRBJ1-2, with TRBD1 identical over 8 bases. The CDR3 sequence is 16 residues long. J gave up 0 bases and V 2 bases, and 5 bases lay outside the gene matches. CDR1 and CDR2 (germline): KGHSY, FQNENV. In nucleotides, the CDR3 is TGTGCCAGCAGCCAACACCGACAGGGGACTAACTATGGCTACACCTTC. This sequence encodes CASSQHRQGTNYGYTF.

This rearrangement joins TRBV2 to TRBJ2-7; a possible D gene is TRBD2 (5 bases). The germline CDR1 and CDR2 sequences are SNHLY and FYNNEI. The V end lost 7 bases, the J end lost 3 bases, and 10 bases lay between the germline ends. This CDR3 contains 12 residues. CDR3 residues: CASKTGNYEQYF. CDR3 DNA sequence: TGTGCCAGCAAAACGGGGAACTACGAGCAGTACTTC.

The chain joins TRBV4-3 to TRBJ2-7; 7 bases map to TRBD1. This CDR3 has 15 amino acids. Germline assignment: CDR1 LGHNA and CDR2 YSLEER. After removal of 4 bases from V and 0 bases from J, the junction contained 6 bases not matched to a gene. CDR3 region: CASSRYRDSSYEQYF. The CDR3 region has the DNA TGCGCCAGCAGCCGCTACCGGGACAGCTCCTACGAGCAGTACTTC.

The chain links TRBV23-1 to TRBJ2-2; TRBD1 agrees at 11 bases. TRBV23-1 is filed as an ORF, its function uncertain. This CDR3 contains 19 residues. V shed 2 bases and J 3 bases; nucleotides not matched to a gene: 11. The DNA for the CDR3 is TGCGCCAGCAGTCAAAAGGGACAGGGGGGTTCTAGGGACACCGGGGAGCTGTTTTTT. Translation: CASSQKGQGGSRDTGELFF.

This sequence joins TRBV5-1 and TRBJ2-1; 7 nucleotides match TRBD1. Trimming removed 7 bases from V and 0 bases from J; junction bases left unmatched: 7. The CDR3 length is 15 residues. Germline CDR1 is SGHRS and CDR2 is YFSETQ. CDR3 protein: CASGTDSSSYNEQFF. The CDR3 DNA reads TGCGCCAGCGGGACAGACTCGAGCTCCTACAATGAGCAGTTCTTC. Together with reference TRBV5-1 and TRBJ2-1, the CDR3 gives the full variable domain: KAGVTQTPRYLIKTRGQQVTLSCSPISGHRSVSWYQQTPGQGLQFLFEYFSETQRNKGNFPGRFSGRQFSNSRSEMNVSTLELGDSALYLCASGTDSSSYNEQFFGPGTRLTVL.

The chain employs TRBV19 and TRBJ1-6, with TRBD1 matching over 8 bases. Unmatched junction bases numbered 3, after V lost 3 bases and J lost 8 bases. CDR3 length: 14 residues. Germline V gene lookup returns CDR1 LNHDA and CDR2 SQIVND (reference sequence). In nucleotides, the CDR3 is TGTGCCAGTAGTATTGCACAGGGGGATTCACCCCTCCACTTT. This codes for CASSIAQGDSPLHF.

This chain links TRBV7-2 with TRBJ2-3, with 11 bases that match TRBD2. The V segment lost 5 bases and the J segment 2 bases; nucleotides outside the gene matches: 6. This CDR3 region has 16 residues. CDR1 and CDR2 from the germline V gene are SGHTA and FQGNSA. The CDR3 bases are TGTGCCAGCAGCCCTGGACTAGCGGGTTCCACAGATACGCAGTATTTT. It is translated as CASSPGLAGSTDTQYF.

V and J are TRBV5-4 and TRBJ2-2; tentatively, D is TRBD1 (5 bases). The germline CDR1 and CDR2 sequences are SGHNT and YYREEE (reference sequence). CDR3 size: 15 residues. V lost 0 bases to trimming and J lost 3 bases, with 9 bases between them. DNA of the CDR3: TGTGCCAGCAGCTTGGCAGGGAAAGACACCGGGGAGCTGTTTTTT. This translates into CASSLAGKDTGELFF.

The chain uses TRBV6-2 or TRBV6-3 and TRBJ2-3; 8 nucleotides line up with TRBD2. CDR3 size: 14 residues. J was trimmed by 3 bases and V by 6 bases; bases with no gene match: 5. The germline V gene has CDR1 MNHEY and CDR2 SVGEGT. CDR3 protein: CASSKGLATDTQYF. CDR3 in DNA: TGTGCCAGCAGCAAAGGACTAGCAACAGATACGCAGTATTTT.

This clone has a single count. V gene TRBV3-1 (or the pseudogene TRBV3-2) combines with J gene TRBJ2-7, with D perhaps TRBD2 (5 bases). Germline lookup yields CDR1 LGHDT and CDR2 YNNKEL (reference sequence). V dropped 0 bases and J dropped 6 bases, with 18 bases sitting between them. This CDR3 has 16 amino acids. The CDR3 nucleotides read TGTGCCAGCAGCCAAGAGAGGACGACTACCCAACCCGAGCAGTACTTC. It yields the protein CASSQERTTTQPEQYF.

The V call is TRBV21-1, the J call TRBJ1-1. TRBV21-1 is designated a pseudogene. The CDR3 has 11 amino acids. The CDR3, as DNA: TGTGCCAGCACGAGGAACACTGAAGCTTTCTTT. Its protein product is CASTRNTEAFF.